A single sample gave rise to the 17 T cell receptor beta chains below, sequenced in a study of blood T cell repertoires in COVID-19. TCRdb's copy holds only in-frame clones and misses some; the assay was immunoSEQ multiplex PCR. The repertoire includes roughly 50,000 clones, 79% of them detected once, and under 3.5% sits in the top ten. Sequencing input: peripheral blood. The receptors stem from a man between 60 and 75 years old with acute or convalescent COVID-19.

This rearrangement joins TRBV11-1 to TRBJ2-2, with a possible D match to TRBD2 (5 bases). The ends were cut back, 1 base at V and 4 bases at J, with 13 bases in the middle. This CDR3 region has 16 residues. CDR1 is SGHAT and CDR2 is FQDESV in the germline V gene (reference sequence). The CDR3 bases are TGTGCCAGCAGCTTAGGTAGAGGGTTGGGCACCGGGGAGCTGTTTTTT. This codes for CASSLGRGLGTGELFF. Filled out from reference TRBV11-1 and TRBJ2-2, the complete variable domain reads EAEVAQSPRYKITEKSQAVAFWCDPISGHATLYWYRQILGQGPELLVQFQDESVVDDSQLPKDRFSAERLKGVDSTLKIQPAELGDSAMYLCASSLGRGLGTGELFFGEGSRLTVL.

This chain connects TRBV10-3 to TRBJ2-7; a possible D gene is TRBD2 (6 bases). The CDR3 has 11 amino acids. V was cut by 7 bases and J by 4 bases, with 8 bases left in between. Germline CDR1 reads ENHRY; CDR2 reads SYGVKD. CDR3 protein: CAIMRGYEQYF. In nucleotides, the CDR3 is TGTGCCATCATGCGGGGTTACGAGCAGTACTTC.

The table lists this clone with a count of one. This chain joins TRBV11-3 and TRBJ2-1; D is perhaps TRBD2 (6 bases). The CDR3 length is 16 residues. The V gene lost 2 bases and the J gene lost 4 bases, with 15 bases spanning the gap. The V gene's germline CDR1 is SGHNT and CDR2 YENEEA. In DNA form, the CDR3 reads TGTGCCAGCAGCTTAAACGGGGTAGCGGAATACAATGAGCAGTTCTTC. Protein: CASSLNGVAEYNEQFF.

The chain carries TRBV7-8 and TRBJ1-1; D is perhaps TRBD1 (6 bases). The CDR3 extends over 15 amino acids. Germline lookup yields CDR1 SGHVS and CDR2 FQNEAQ. V lost 5 bases to trimming and J lost 1 base, with 14 bases between them. CDR3 in amino acids: CASSEGGHRNTEAFF. The CDR3 nucleotides read TGTGCCAGCAGCGAAGGGGGACATCGGAACACTGAAGCTTTCTTT.

The J gene is TRBJ2-3, the V gene TRBV3-1 (or the pseudogene TRBV3-2); 8 bases match TRBD2. CDR3 length: 16 amino acids. The germline V gene has CDR1 LGHDT and CDR2 YNNKEL (reference sequence). V trimming: 4 bases; J trimming: 1 base; junction bases outside the gene matches: 7. DNA for the CDR3: TGTGCCAGCAGCCCGACTAGCGCCTCAGGCACAGATACGCAGTATTTT. Translating gives CASSPTSASGTDTQYF.

V gene TRBV5-1 combines with J gene TRBJ1-4, with 8 nucleotides matching TRBD1. Germline V gene sequence: CDR1 SGHRS, CDR2 YFSETQ. Trimming removed 4 bases from V and 8 bases from J; junction bases left unmatched: 7. The CDR3 is 14 residues long. CDR3 DNA sequence: TGCGCCAGCAGCGTAGGACAGGGCGGGGAAAAACTGTTTTTT. It codes for CASSVGQGGEKLFF.

A remark on this clone: At one end, the junction sequence differs from germline, possibly due to a read error. V and J are TRBV6-2 or TRBV6-3 and TRBJ2-5; D perhaps matches TRBD2 (5 bases). Germline CDR1 is MNHEY and CDR2 is SVGEGT. The CDR3 totals 14 residues. CDR3 bases: TGTGCCAGCAGTTACTTCAGCGGCCAACAGACCCAGTACTTC. Translated, it gives CASSYFSGQQTQYF.

The chain uses TRBV2 and TRBJ2-2; 10 nucleotides align to TRBD1. The V gene's germline CDR1 is SNHLY and CDR2 FYNNEI. V dropped 5 bases and J dropped 7; count of bases not matched to a gene: 7. This CDR3 spans 15 amino acids. The CDR3 DNA is TGTGCCAGCAGTAAAGACAGGGGGCAGGACGGGGAGCTGTTTTTT. Its protein is CASSKDRGQDGELFF.

The chain employs TRBV27 and TRBJ1-2; D is possibly TRBD1 (6 bases). There are 15 residues in the CDR3. From germline, CDR1 is MNHEY and CDR2 SMNVEV (reference sequence). Deletions cut 2 bases from V and 4 bases from J, with 14 bases between. CDR3 sequence: CASSLLQGRFYGYTF. As DNA, the CDR3 is TGTGCCAGCAGTTTACTTCAGGGGCGCTTCTATGGCTACACCTTC.

The chain couples TRBV27 to TRBJ2-1; D is ambiguous. V was clipped by 5 bases and J by 5 bases, with 10 bases between them. Germline loops: CDR1 MNHEY, CDR2 SMNVEV (reference sequence). The CDR3 consists of 13 residues. CDR3 residues: CASSDSLDNEQFF. As DNA, the CDR3 is TGTGCCAGCAGTGACTCCCTTGACAATGAGCAGTTCTTC.

The chain links TRBV18 to TRBJ1-5; 10 bases agree with TRBD1. From germline, CDR1 is KGHSH and CDR2 LQKENI. The ends lost 8 bases at V and 5 bases at J; junction bases unmatched: 3. The CDR3 runs to 13 residues. The CDR3 bases are TGTGCCAGCGGAGGACAGGGGGATCAGCCCCAGCATTTT. It translates to CASGGQGDQPQHF. The complete variable domain, with remaining parts taken from reference TRBV18 and TRBJ1-5, reads NAGVMQNPRHLVRRRGQEARLRCSPMKGHSHVYWYRQLPEEGLKFMVYLQKENIIDESGMPKERFSAEFPKEGPSILRIQQVVRGDSAAYFCASGGQGDQPQHFGDGTRLSIL.

This rearrangement joins TRBV28 to TRBJ1-1; no firm D call. In germline, CDR1 is MDHEN, CDR2 SYDVKM. V was trimmed by 3 bases and J by 5 bases, leaving 4 bases between them. The CDR3 contains 11 residues. The CDR3 region is CASSFKTEAFF. As DNA, the CDR3 is TGTGCCAGCAGTTTTAAAACTGAAGCTTTCTTT.

This clone has more than one count but fewer than ten. This sequence joins TRBV4-1 and TRBJ2-1; 7 bases line up with TRBD1. CDR1 is MGHRA and CDR2 is YSYEKL in the germline V gene. With V trimmed by 4 bases and J by 7 bases, 10 bases remained unmatched. The CDR3 covers 15 residues. CDR3 sequence: CASSPTQGEMNEQFF. The DNA of the CDR3 is TGCGCCAGCAGCCCTACCCAGGGGGAGATGAATGAGCAGTTCTTC.

This chain uses TRBV21-1 with TRBJ2-7; TRBD1 was called by the table and not checked on the DNA. TRBV21-1 is a recognized pseudogene. The CDR3 runs to 14 residues. In DNA, the CDR3 is TGTGCCAGCAGCGTTCACAGGTGGACCTACGAGCAGTACTTC. Residues: CASSVHRWTYEQYF.

The chain joins TRBV29-1 to TRBJ2-7; D possibly corresponds to TRBD2 (6 bases). V was clipped by 4 bases and J by 7 bases, with 14 bases between them. Germline loops: CDR1 SQVTM, CDR2 ANQGSEA. The CDR3 covers 12 residues. The CDR3 nucleotides read TGCAGCGTTGTGCCCCGGGACTCTGAGCAGTACTTC. Its protein is CSVVPRDSEQYF.

J is TRBJ1-5 and V is TRBV2, with D unclear. The CDR3 totals 17 residues. The germline V and J ends were trimmed by 5 bases and 4 bases, with 21 bases remaining between them. In germline, CDR1 is SNHLY, CDR2 FYNNEI. This CDR3 reads CASSPLLWPGTNQPQHF. The CDR3 nucleotides read TGTGCCAGCAGTCCCCTTCTGTGGCCAGGAACAAATCAGCCCCAGCATTTT.

This clone was recorded a few times. The chain joins TRBV9 to TRBJ2-7, with 7 bases fitting TRBD1. CDR1 and CDR2 (germline): SGDLS, YYNGEE. CDR3 length: 14 amino acids. J lost 6 bases, V lost 4 bases, and 10 bases had no gene match. The CDR3 spells CASSSTGATGEQYF. In DNA, the CDR3 is TGTGCCAGCAGCTCCACAGGGGCCACGGGCGAGCAGTACTTC. Filled out from reference TRBV9 and TRBJ2-7, the complete variable domain reads DSGVTQTPKHLITATGQRVTLRCSPRSGDLSVYWYQQSLDQGLQFLIQYYNGEERAKGNILERFSAQQFPDLHSELNLSSLELGDSALYFCASSSTGATGEQYFGPGTRLTVT.